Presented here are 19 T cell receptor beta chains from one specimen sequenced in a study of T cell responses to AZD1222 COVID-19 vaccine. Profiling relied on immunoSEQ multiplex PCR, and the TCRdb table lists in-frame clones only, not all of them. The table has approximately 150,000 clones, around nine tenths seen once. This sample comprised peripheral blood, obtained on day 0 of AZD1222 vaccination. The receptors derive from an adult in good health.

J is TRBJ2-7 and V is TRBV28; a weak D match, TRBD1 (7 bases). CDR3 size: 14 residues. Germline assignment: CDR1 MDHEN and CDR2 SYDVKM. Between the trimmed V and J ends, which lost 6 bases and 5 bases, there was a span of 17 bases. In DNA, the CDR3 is TGTGCCAGCAGGCACCCTACAGGGGAGGACGAGCAGTACTTC. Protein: CASRHPTGEDEQYF.

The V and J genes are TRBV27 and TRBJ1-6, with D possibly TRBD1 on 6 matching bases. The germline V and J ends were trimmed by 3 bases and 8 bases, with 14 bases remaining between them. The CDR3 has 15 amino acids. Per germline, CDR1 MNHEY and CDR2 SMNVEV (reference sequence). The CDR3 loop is CASSFGSGVDSPLHF. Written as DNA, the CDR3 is TGTGCCAGCAGTTTCGGGTCAGGGGTGGATTCACCCCTCCACTTT.

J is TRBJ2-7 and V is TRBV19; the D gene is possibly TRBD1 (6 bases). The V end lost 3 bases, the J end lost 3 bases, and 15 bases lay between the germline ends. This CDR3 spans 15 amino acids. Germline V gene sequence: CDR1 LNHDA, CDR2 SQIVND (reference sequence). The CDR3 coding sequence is TGTGCCAGTAGTATTATGGTTGCAGGGGACTACGAGCAGTACTTC. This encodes CASSIMVAGDYEQYF. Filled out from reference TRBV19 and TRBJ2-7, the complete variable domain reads DGGITQSPKYLFRKEGQNVTLSCEQNLNHDAMYWYRQDPGQGLRLIYYSQIVNDFQKGDIAEGYSVSREKKESFPLTVTSAQKNPTAFYLCASSIMVAGDYEQYFGPGTRLTVT.

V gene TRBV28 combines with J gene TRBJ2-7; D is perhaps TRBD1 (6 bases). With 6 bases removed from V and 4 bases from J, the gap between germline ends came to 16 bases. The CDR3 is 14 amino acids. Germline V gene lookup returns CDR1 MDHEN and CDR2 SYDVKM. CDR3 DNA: TGTGCCAGCAGGGACAGTTCTGTCGTTTACGAGCAGTACTTC. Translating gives CASRDSSVVYEQYF.

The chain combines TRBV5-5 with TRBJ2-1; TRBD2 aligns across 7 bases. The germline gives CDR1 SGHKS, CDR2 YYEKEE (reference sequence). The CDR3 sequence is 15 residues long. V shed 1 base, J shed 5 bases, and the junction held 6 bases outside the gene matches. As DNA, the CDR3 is TGTGCCAGCAGCTTGTCCCTAGCGGCAAACAATGAGCAGTTCTTC. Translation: CASSLSLAANNEQFF.

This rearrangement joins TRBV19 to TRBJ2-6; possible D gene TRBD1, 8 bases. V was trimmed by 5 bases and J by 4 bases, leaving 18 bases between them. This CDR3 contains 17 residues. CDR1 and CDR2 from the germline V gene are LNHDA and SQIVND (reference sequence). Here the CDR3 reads CASSRRTGTNGANVLTF. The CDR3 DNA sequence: TGTGCCAGTAGTCGAAGGACAGGGACTAACGGGGCCAACGTCCTGACTTTC. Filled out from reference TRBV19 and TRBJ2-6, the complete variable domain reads DGGITQSPKYLFRKEGQNVTLSCEQNLNHDAMYWYRQDPGQGLRLIYYSQIVNDFQKGDIAEGYSVSREKKESFPLTVTSAQKNPTAFYLCASSRRTGTNGANVLTFGAGSRLTVL.

The CDR3 region has the DNA TGCGCCAGCAGCCGGGACAGGGGCCCCTATGGCTACACCTTC. It translates to CASSRDRGPYGYTF. V usage is TRBV4-3 and J usage is TRBJ1-2, with 10 bases matching TRBD1. Trimming at V came to 4 bases and at J to 4 bases, leaving 3 bases not matched to a gene. The CDR3 runs to 14 residues. The germline V gene encodes CDR1 LGHNA and CDR2 YSLEER.

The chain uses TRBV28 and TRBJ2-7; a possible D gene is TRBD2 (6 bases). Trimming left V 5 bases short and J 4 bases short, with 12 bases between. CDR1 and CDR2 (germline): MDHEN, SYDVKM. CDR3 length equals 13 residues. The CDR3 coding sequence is TGTGCCAGCAGTACCCCACTAGCTTACGAGCAGTACTTC. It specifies CASSTPLAYEQYF.

This chain's CDR3 is CAWSVSRGSNEKLFF. In DNA, the CDR3 is TGTGCCTGGAGTGTTTCACGGGGCTCGAATGAAAAACTGTTTTTT. V is TRBV30 and J is TRBJ1-4; D perhaps matches TRBD1 (5 bases). Germline V CDR1 and CDR2: GTSNPN, SVGIG (reference sequence). CDR3 length: 15 residues. V was shortened by 0 bases and J by 5 bases, with 13 bases between the two germline ends. The full variable domain, its missing parts supplied by reference TRBV30 and TRBJ1-4, is SQTIHQWPATLVQPVGSPLSLECTVEGTSNPNLYWYRQAAGRGLQLLFYSVGIGQISSEVPQNLSASRPQDRQFILSSKKLLLSDSGFYLCAWSVSRGSNEKLFFGSGTQLSVL.

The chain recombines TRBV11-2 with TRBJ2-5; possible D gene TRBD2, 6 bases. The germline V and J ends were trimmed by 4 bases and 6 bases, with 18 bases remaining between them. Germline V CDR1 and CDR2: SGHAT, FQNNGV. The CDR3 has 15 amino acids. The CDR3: CASSSPARGPKTQYF. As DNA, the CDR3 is TGTGCCAGCAGCTCCCCGGCGCGGGGTCCCAAGACCCAGTACTTC. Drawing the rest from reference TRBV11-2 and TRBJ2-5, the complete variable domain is EAGVAQSPRYKIIEKRQSVAFWCNPISGHATLYWYQQILGQGPKLLIQFQNNGVVDDSQLPKDRFSAERLKGVDSTLKIQPAKLEDSAVYLCASSSPARGPKTQYFGPGTRLLVL.

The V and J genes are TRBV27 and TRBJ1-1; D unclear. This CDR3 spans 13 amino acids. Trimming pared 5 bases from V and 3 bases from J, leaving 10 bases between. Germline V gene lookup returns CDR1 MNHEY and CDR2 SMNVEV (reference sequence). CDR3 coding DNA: TGTGCCAGCAGTCTGGCCTGGGACACTGAAGCTTTCTTT. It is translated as CASSLAWDTEAFF.

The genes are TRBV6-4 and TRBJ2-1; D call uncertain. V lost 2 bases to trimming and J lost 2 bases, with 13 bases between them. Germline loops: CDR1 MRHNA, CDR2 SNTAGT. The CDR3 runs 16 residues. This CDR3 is CASSDDFNLTYNEQFF. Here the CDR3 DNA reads TGTGCCAGCAGTGACGATTTTAACCTTACCTACAATGAGCAGTTCTTC.

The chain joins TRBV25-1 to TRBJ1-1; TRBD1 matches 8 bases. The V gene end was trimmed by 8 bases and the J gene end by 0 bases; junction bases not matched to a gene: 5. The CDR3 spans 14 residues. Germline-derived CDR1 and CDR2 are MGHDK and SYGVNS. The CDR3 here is CASRQGLVNTEAFF. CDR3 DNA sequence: TGTGCCAGCCGACAGGGGTTGGTGAACACTGAAGCTTTCTTT.

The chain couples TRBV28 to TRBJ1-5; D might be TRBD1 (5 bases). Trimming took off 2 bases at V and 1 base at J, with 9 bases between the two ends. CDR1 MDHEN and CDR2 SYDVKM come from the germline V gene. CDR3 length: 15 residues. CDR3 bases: TGTGCCAGCAGTTTAGAGGGGATGAGCAATCAGCCCCAGCATTTT. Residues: CASSLEGMSNQPQHF.

The CDR3 here is CASSEWGTTGNDANYGYTF. DNA for the CDR3: TGTGCCAGCAGTGAATGGGGGACGACCGGCAACGACGCCAACTATGGCTACACCTTC. The rearrangement joins TRBV2 to TRBJ1-2, with D possibly matching TRBD1 (5 bases). Trimming left V 2 bases short and J 2 bases short, with 24 bases between. The CDR3 covers 19 residues. The germline gives CDR1 SNHLY, CDR2 FYNNEI.

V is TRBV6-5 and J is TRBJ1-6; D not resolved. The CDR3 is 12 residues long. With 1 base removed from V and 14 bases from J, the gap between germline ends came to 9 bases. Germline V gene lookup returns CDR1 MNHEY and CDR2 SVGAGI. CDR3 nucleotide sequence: TGTGCCAGCAGTTACTTCGGGGAGGCCCTCCACTTT. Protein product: CASSYFGEALHF.

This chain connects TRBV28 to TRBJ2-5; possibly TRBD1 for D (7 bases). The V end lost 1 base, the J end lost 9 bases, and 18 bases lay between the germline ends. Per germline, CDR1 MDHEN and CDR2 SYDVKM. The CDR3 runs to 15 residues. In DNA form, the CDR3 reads TGTGCCAGCAGTTTATTGGCAGGGGGGACCTGGGCCCAGTACTTC. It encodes CASSLLAGGTWAQYF.

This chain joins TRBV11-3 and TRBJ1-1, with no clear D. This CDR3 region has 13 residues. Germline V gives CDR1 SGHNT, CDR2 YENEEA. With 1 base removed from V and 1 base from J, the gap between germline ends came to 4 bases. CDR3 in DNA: TGTGCCAGCAGCTTAGGTCAGAACACTGAAGCTTTCTTT. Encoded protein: CASSLGQNTEAFF. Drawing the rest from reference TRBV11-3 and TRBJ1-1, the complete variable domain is EAGVVQSPRYKIIEKKQPVAFWCNPISGHNTLYWYLQNLGQGPELLIRYENEEAVDDSQLPKDRFSAERLKGVDSTLKIQPAELGDSAVYLCASSLGQNTEAFFGQGTRLTVV.

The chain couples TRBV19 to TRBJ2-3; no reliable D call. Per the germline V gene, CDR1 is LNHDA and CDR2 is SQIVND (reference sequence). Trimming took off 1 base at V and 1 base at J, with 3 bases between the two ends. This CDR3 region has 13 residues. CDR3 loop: CASSIVGTDTQYF. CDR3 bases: TGTGCCAGTAGTATAGTCGGCACAGATACGCAGTATTTT.